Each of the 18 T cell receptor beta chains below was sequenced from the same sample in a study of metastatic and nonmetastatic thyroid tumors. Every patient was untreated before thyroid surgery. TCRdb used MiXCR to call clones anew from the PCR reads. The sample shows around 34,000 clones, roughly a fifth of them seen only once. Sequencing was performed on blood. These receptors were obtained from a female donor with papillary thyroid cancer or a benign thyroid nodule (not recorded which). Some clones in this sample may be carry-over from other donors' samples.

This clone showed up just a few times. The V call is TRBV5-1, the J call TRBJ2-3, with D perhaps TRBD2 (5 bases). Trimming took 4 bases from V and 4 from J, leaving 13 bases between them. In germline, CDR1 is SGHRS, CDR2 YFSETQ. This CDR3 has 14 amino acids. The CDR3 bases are TGCGCCAGCAGCCTGACCGGGGTTGCAGATACGCAGTATTTT. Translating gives CASSLTGVADTQYF.

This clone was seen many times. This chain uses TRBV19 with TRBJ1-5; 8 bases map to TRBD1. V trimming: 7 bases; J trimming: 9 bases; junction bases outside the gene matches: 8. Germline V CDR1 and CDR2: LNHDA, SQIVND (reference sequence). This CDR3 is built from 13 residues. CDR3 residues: CASTPDRGWPQHF. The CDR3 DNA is TGTGCCAGTACCCCAGACAGGGGATGGCCCCAGCATTTT.

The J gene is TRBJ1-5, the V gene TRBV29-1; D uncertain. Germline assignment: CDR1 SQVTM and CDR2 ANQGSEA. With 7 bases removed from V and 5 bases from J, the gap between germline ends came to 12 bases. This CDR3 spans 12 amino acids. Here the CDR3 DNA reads TGCAGCGACCACCCAGGCGATCAGCCCCAGCATTTT. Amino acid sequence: CSDHPGDQPQHF.

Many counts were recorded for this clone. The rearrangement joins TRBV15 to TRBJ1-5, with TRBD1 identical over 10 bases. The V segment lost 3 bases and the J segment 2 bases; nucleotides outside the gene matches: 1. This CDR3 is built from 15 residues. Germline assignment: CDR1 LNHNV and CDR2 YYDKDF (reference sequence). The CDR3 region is CATSSGTGGNQPQHF. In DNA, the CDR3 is TGTGCCACCAGCAGTGGGACAGGGGGCAATCAGCCCCAGCATTTT.

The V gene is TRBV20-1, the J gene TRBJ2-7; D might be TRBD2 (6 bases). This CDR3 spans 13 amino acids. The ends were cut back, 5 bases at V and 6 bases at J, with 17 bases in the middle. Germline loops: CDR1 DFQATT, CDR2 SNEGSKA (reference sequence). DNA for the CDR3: TGCAGTGCTCCCCCCGGGGGAAGGGTCGAGCAGTACTTC. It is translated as CSAPPGGRVEQYF.

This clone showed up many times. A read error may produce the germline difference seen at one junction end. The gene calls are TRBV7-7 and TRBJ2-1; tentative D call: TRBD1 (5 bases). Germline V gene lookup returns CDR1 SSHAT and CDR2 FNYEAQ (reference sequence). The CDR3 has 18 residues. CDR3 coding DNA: TGTGCTAGCAGGTTAGATTTGGGGCAGGGAAGGCGTTACAATGAGCAGTTCTTC. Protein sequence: CASRLDLGQGRRYNEQFF.

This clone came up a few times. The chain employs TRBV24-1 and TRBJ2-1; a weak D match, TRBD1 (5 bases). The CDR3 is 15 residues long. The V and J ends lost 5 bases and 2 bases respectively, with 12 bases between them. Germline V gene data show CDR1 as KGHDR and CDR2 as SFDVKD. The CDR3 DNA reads TGTGCCACCAGTGGGGGCCAAGATGCCTACAATGAGCAGTTCTTC. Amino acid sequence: CATSGGQDAYNEQFF.

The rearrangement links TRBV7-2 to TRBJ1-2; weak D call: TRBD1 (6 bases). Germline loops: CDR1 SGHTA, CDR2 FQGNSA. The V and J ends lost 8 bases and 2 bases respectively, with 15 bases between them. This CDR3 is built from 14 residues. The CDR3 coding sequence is TGTGCCAGCCGCGAAATGACAGGAAACTATGGCTACACCTTC. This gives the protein CASREMTGNYGYTF.

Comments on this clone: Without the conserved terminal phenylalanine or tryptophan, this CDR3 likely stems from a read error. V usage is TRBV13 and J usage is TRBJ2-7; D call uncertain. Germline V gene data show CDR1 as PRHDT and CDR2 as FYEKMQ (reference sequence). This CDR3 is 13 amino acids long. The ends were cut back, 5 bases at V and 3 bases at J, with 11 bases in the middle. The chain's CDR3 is CASSVLGGYEQYL. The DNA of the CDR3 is TGTGCCAGCAGCGTCCTGGGTGGCTACGAGCAGTACCTC.

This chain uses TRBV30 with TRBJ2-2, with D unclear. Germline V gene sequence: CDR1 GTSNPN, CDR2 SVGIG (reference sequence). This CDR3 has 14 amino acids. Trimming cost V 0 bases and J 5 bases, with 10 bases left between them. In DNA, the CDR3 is TGTGCCTGGAGTGTAGGGTGGTCAACCGGGGAGCTGTTTTTT. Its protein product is CAWSVGWSTGELFF.

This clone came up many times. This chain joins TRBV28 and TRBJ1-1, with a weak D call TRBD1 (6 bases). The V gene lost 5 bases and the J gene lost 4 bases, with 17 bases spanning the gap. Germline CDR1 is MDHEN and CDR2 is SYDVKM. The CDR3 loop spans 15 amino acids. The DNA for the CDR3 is TGTGCCAGCAGTCCCTCAGGGGCGGAGAGCACTGAAGCTTTCTTT. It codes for CASSPSGAESTEAFF.

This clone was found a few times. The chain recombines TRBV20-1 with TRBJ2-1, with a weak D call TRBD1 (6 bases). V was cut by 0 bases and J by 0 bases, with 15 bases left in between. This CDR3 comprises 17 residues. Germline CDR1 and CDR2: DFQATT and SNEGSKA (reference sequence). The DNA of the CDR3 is TGCAGTGCTAGAGATTGGTGGACAGCGGTCTCCTACAATGAGCAGTTCTTC. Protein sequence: CSARDWWTAVSYNEQFF.

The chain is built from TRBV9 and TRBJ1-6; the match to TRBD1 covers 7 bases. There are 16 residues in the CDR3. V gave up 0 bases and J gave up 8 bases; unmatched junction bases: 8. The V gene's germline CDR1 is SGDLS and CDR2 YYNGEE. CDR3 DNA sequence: TGTGCCAGCAGCGTAGCTTTTGAGGGGGCGGATTCACCCCTCCACTTT. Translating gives CASSVAFEGADSPLHF.

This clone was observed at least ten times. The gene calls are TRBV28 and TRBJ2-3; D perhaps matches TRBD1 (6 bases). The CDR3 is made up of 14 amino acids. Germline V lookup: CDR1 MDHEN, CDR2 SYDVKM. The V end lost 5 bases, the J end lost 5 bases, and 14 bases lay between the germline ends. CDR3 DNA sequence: TGTGCCAGCAGTGGGGCAGGGGCTTTAGATACGCAGTATTTT. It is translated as CASSGAGALDTQYF.

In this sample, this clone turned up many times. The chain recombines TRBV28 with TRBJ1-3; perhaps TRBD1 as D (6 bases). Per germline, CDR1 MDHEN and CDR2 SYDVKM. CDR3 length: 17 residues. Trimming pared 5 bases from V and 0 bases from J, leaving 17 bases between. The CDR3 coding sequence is TGTGCCAGCAGTCTAACAGAGGGGGTTAACTCTGGAAACACCATATATTTT. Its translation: CASSLTEGVNSGNTIYF.

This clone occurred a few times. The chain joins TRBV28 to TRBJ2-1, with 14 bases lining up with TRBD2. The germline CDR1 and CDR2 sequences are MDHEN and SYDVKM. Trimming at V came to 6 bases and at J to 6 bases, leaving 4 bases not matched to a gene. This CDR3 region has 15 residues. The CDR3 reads CASRGGLAGANEQFF. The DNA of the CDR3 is TGTGCCAGCAGGGGGGGACTAGCGGGAGCCAATGAGCAGTTCTTC.

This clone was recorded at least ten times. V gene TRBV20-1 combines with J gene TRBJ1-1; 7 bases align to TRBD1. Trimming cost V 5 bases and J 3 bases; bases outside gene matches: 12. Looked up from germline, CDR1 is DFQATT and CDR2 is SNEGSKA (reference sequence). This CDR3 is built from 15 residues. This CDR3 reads CSAPEGGGGYTEAFF. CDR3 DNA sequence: TGCAGTGCTCCAGAGGGTGGAGGGGGCTACACTGAAGCTTTCTTT.

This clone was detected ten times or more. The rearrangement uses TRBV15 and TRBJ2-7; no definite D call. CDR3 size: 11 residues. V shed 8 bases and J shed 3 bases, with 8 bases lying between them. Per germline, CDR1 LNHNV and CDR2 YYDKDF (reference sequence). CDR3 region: CATGYNYEQYF. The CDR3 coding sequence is TGTGCCACCGGATACAACTACGAGCAGTACTTC. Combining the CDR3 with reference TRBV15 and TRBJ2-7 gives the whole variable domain DAMVIQNPRYQVTQFGKPVTLSCSQTLNHNVMYWYQQKSSQAPKLLFHYYDKDFNNEADTPDNFQSRRPNTSFCFLDIRSPGLGDTAMYLCATGYNYEQYFGPGTRLTVT.